This T cell receptor beta chain comes out of a study of cytomegalovirus exposure and HLA in healthy donors. Study-wide findings and caveats: Overall, approximately 150 TCR beta chains were annotated as cytomegalovirus-associated. While the bulk of TCR sequences proved rare, some public TCRs turned up in many donors. The CMV antigen specificity of a few CMV-associated chains was confirmed through in vitro analysis.

This clone was detected a few times. Its cognate antigen is unknown. V was pared by 1 base and J by 5 bases, with 18 bases between. CDR1 and CDR2 (germline): MGHRA, YSYEKL. CDR3 length: 16 amino acids. The protocol was immunoSEQ multiplex PCR, while the TCRdb copy is restricted to in-frame clones and leaves out a portion. The sample contains 60,000 or so clones, 90% of which appear only once. The donors were members of the validation cohort comprising over a hundred subjects, separate from the roughly 640-subject first cohort. The sequenced material came from PBMCs. This TCR came from a young man in good health and CMV-seronegative. The chain recombines TRBV4-1 with TRBJ2-7; TRBD1 is a possible D gene (5 bases). The DNA of the CDR3 is TGCGCCAGCAGCCAAGGTAGGACAAGCCAAAGGGACGAGCAGTACTTC. It yields the protein CASSQGRTSQRDEQYF.